One and the same sample provided the 2 T cell receptor beta chains below, sequenced in a study of T cell repertoires in cytomegalovirus infection. Antigen specificity for these receptors is unknown. MiXCR was run by TCRdb on the reads, yielding one entry per CDR3 protein. Of 900,000 to 950,000 distinct CDR3 sequences listed, around 29% are singletons. Source: cultured CD8+ T cells from PBMCs, taken from culture after CMV antigen stimulation. These receptors originate from a human donor in good health (CMV status not recorded). Some clones in this sample may be carry-over from other donors' samples.

This clonotype came up a few times. The V call is TRBV4-1, the J call TRBJ2-1, with TRBD2 matching 9 bases. The CDR3 runs to 17 residues. In germline, CDR1 is MGHRA, CDR2 YSYEKL. Unmatched junction bases numbered 8, after V lost 0 bases and J lost 5 bases. CDR3 in amino acids: CASSQDRLAGQNNEQFF. In nucleotides, the CDR3 is TGCGCCAGCAGCCAAGATCGGCTAGCGGGGCAAAACAATGAGCAGTTCTTC.

The gene calls are TRBV20-1 and TRBJ1-1; D possibly corresponds to TRBD1 (5 bases). This CDR3 spans 16 amino acids. Germline V gene data show CDR1 as DFQATT and CDR2 as SNEGSKA (reference sequence). Trimming took 3 bases from V and 6 from J, leaving 23 bases between them. CDR3 bases: TGCAGTGCTAGCCAGTCCGGGTGGGGACTATTGCCTGAAGCTTTCTTT. This encodes CSASQSGWGLLPEAFF.